The next 5 T cell receptor beta chains were all read from a single sample in a study of blood T cells in healthy people across ages. PCR was performed a second time for about 7 to 12 cycles using a sample-barcoded 5' primer and a J-beta primer mix. TCRdb redid the calling of the 5' RACE reads with MiXCR, one entry per CDR3 protein. The table has under 2,000,000 distinct CDR3 sequences, roughly 52% seen once. The sequenced sample consisted of blood. These receptors were taken from a middle-aged woman in good health.

The J gene is TRBJ2-7, the V gene TRBV6-6; TRBD1 aligns across 9 bases. The CDR3 extends over 16 amino acids. V was clipped by 0 bases and J by 0 bases; unmatched bases: 3. Germline values: CDR1 MNHNY, CDR2 SVGAGI (reference sequence). CDR3 nucleotide sequence: TGTGCCAGCAGTTACTCGAGGGACAGGGTCTCCTACGAGCAGTACTTC. Its protein product is CASSYSRDRVSYEQYF.

There are a few counts of this clonotype. J is TRBJ2-3 and V is TRBV7-9, with 7 bases that match TRBD1. In germline, CDR1 is SEHNR, CDR2 FQNEAQ (reference sequence). J lost 0 bases, V lost 5 bases, and 8 bases had no gene match. The CDR3 extends over 16 amino acids. The CDR3 loop reads CASSPGTAISTDTQYF. DNA of the CDR3: TGTGCCAGCAGCCCAGGGACAGCTATAAGCACAGATACGCAGTATTTT.

This clonotype was counted between two and nine times. This chain links TRBV4-3 with TRBJ1-2, with D possibly TRBD1 on 5 matching bases. The germline V gene encodes CDR1 LGHNA and CDR2 YSLEER. This CDR3 comprises 15 residues. The ends were cut back, 1 base at V and 6 bases at J, with 15 bases in the middle. The CDR3: CASSQAGGSVDGYTF. CDR3 nucleotide sequence: TGCGCCAGCAGCCAAGCCGGGGGATCGGTGGATGGCTACACCTTC.

This clonotype was recorded only once. V usage is TRBV2 and J usage is TRBJ2-5, with D uncertain. Germline V gene sequence: CDR1 SNHLY, CDR2 FYNNEI. The V and J ends lost 2 bases and 5 bases respectively, with 18 bases between them. The CDR3 spans 16 residues. The CDR3 loop is CASSETWQARRETQYF. The CDR3 DNA follows: TGTGCCAGCAGTGAAACCTGGCAGGCGAGAAGGGAGACCCAGTACTTC.

This clonotype appeared a few times. The chain combines TRBV12-3 or TRBV12-4 with TRBJ2-2, with 7 bases matching TRBD2. Losses at the gene ends were 5 bases for V and 6 bases for J; bases not matched to a gene: 3. The CDR3 has 13 residues. Written as DNA, the CDR3 is TGTGCCAGCAGTCCCCGGGGGGCCGGGGAGCTGTTTTTT. Its protein is CASSPRGAGELFF.